One T cell receptor (beta chain) is described in this entry. The source of the sample is a study of blood T cell repertoires in COVID-19. The ends were cut back, 3 bases at V and 4 bases at J, with 14 bases in the middle. Germline assignment: CDR1 SEHNR and CDR2 FQNEAQ (reference sequence). The CDR3 has 15 amino acids. The authors' processing: Nucleated cell counts were estimated from reference gene primer amplification. Clones were sequenced by immunoSEQ multiplex PCR, and TCRdb holds only the in-frame ones, with some missing. V, J and clone size are those of that table, while D and trimming were read from the DNA. The sample records approximately 190,000 clones, about four fifths being singletons.

This sequence originates from a man in his sixties with acute or convalescent COVID-19. Source material: peripheral blood. The chain links TRBV7-9 to TRBJ2-3, with D unresolved. CDR3 loop: CASSFGGITADTQYF. The CDR3, as DNA: TGTGCCAGCAGCTTTGGTGGCATAACAGCAGATACGCAGTATTTT.